Presented here are 30 T cell receptor beta chains from one specimen sequenced in a study of T cells after yellow fever vaccination. TCRdb re-derived calls from the 5' RACE reads in MiXCR, one entry per CDR3 protein. The sample shows some 300,000 distinct CDR3 sequences, around 10% of them seen only once. The source material was CD4+ T cells sorted from PBMCs, sampled 5 days after the yellow fever booster vaccination. The receptors shown here come from a man aged 18 to 29 who received the YFV17D yellow fever vaccine.

This chain uses TRBV4-1 with TRBJ1-1, with 8 bases aligning to TRBD1. The germline V gene encodes CDR1 MGHRA and CDR2 YSYEKL. This CDR3 spans 14 amino acids. After removal of 0 bases from V and 11 bases from J, the junction contained 8 bases not matched to a gene. The CDR3 spells CASSQESRGRGAFF. The CDR3 region has the DNA TGCGCCAGCAGCCAAGAGTCCAGGGGGCGAGGGGCTTTCTTT.

Points on this clonotype: Germline and junction disagree at one end, which may indicate a read error. This rearrangement joins TRBV20-1 to TRBJ2-3; 9 nucleotides agree with TRBD2. This CDR3 contains 15 residues. Per the germline V gene, CDR1 is DFQATT and CDR2 is SNEGSKA (reference sequence). CDR3 region: CSARGRGGWTDTQYF. The CDR3 region has the DNA TGCAGTGCCAGAGGGCGGGGGGGTTGGACAGATACGCAGTATTTT.

The rearrangement uses TRBV7-6 and TRBJ2-7; D perhaps matches TRBD1 (6 bases). V lost 8 bases, J lost 0 bases, and 14 bases lay in between. Germline V CDR1 and CDR2: SGHVS, FNYEAQ. The CDR3 contains 14 residues. As DNA, the CDR3 is TGTGCCAGCGCACAGGGTCCCCTCTCCTACGAGCAGTACTTC. Its protein product is CASAQGPLSYEQYF. Looking up the rest from reference TRBV7-6 and TRBJ2-7 gives the full variable domain: GAGVSQSPRYKVTKRGQDVALRCDPISGHVSLYWYRQALGQGPEFLTYFNYEAQQDKSGLPNDRFSAERPEGSISTLTIQRTEQRDSAMYRCASAQGPLSYEQYFGPGTRLTVT.

This clonotype was detected a few times. V and J are TRBV28 and TRBJ2-7; D may match TRBD1 or TRBD2 (5 bases each). The CDR3 sequence is 14 residues long. CDR1 and CDR2 from the germline V gene are MDHEN and SYDVKM. The V and J ends lost 2 bases and 2 bases respectively, with 10 bases between them. As DNA, the CDR3 is TGTGCCAGCAGTTTAAGATGGGGGACCTACGAGCAGTACGTC. Amino acid sequence: CASSLRWGTYEQYV.

The chain combines TRBV24-1 with TRBJ2-3; D is uncertain. Trimming shortened V by 4 bases and J by 6 bases, and 13 bases separated the two germline ends. The V gene's germline CDR1 is KGHDR and CDR2 SFDVKD. The CDR3 has 14 amino acids. This CDR3 reads CATSDSRLPDTQYF. The CDR3 DNA follows: TGTGCCACCAGTGACTCCCGGCTCCCCGATACGCAGTATTTT.

This chain uses TRBV5-1 with TRBJ1-6; unclear D gene. The CDR3 sequence is 15 residues long. Germline V gene lookup returns CDR1 SGHRS and CDR2 YFSETQ. Trimming pared 4 bases from V and 13 bases from J, leaving 21 bases between. The CDR3 DNA reads TGCGCCAGCAGCACAGCTTGGGAAGGCGCAGCGCCCCTCCACTTT. Translating gives CASSTAWEGAAPLHF.

This clonotype was seen ten or more times. The genes are TRBV3-1 and TRBJ1-2, with D unclear. The V gene's germline CDR1 is LGHDT and CDR2 YNNKEL (reference sequence). Trimming took 3 bases from V and 4 from J, leaving 6 bases between them. This CDR3 comprises 12 residues. The CDR3 nucleotides read TGTGCCAGCAGCCACGCGCTCTATGGCTACACCTTC. Translation: CASSHALYGYTF. The variable domain in full, with the rest retrieved from reference TRBV3-1 and TRBJ1-2, is DTAVSQTPKYLVTQMGNDKSIKCEQNLGHDTMYWYKQDSKKFLKIMFSYNNKELIINETVPNRFSPKSPDKAHLNLHINSLELGDSAVYFCASSHALYGYTFGSGTRLTVV.

In this sample, this clonotype turned up a few times. The chain couples TRBV7-2 to TRBJ2-3; TRBD2 matches at 9 bases. The CDR3 runs to 15 residues. Germline assignment: CDR1 SGHTA and CDR2 FQGNSA. With V trimmed by 5 bases and J by 2 bases, 5 bases remained unmatched. Here the CDR3 reads CASSRLADYTDTQYF. In DNA form, the CDR3 reads TGTGCCAGCAGCAGACTAGCGGATTACACAGATACGCAGTATTTT.

This clonotype was seen more than once but under ten times. The chain couples TRBV5-1 to TRBJ2-1; the D gene is possibly TRBD1 (6 bases). Germline assignment: CDR1 SGHRS and CDR2 YFSETQ. The V end was cut by 4 bases, the J end by 5 bases, with 16 bases between. This CDR3 contains 15 residues. CDR3 sequence (DNA): TGCGCCAGCAGCGAGCTTCCGACAGGACACAATGAGCAGTTCTTC. It translates to CASSELPTGHNEQFF. Combining the CDR3 with reference TRBV5-1 and TRBJ2-1 gives the whole variable domain KAGVTQTPRYLIKTRGQQVTLSCSPISGHRSVSWYQQTPGQGLQFLFEYFSETQRNKGNFPGRFSGRQFSNSRSEMNVSTLELGDSALYLCASSELPTGHNEQFFGPGTRLTVL.

In this sample, this clonotype turned up a few times. V and J are TRBV7-9 and TRBJ2-1, with TRBD1 identical over 10 bases. Germline V gene lookup returns CDR1 SEHNR and CDR2 FQNEAQ (reference sequence). V lost 5 bases and J lost 2; bases outside the gene matches: 3. The CDR3 length is 15 residues. DNA of the CDR3: TGTGCCAGCAGCGCGGACAGGGGGACCTACAATGAGCAGTTCTTC. This sequence encodes CASSADRGTYNEQFF.

J is TRBJ2-7 and V is TRBV12-3 or TRBV12-4, with D tentatively TRBD1 or TRBD2 (5 bases each). The germline V and J ends were trimmed by 6 bases and 2 bases, with 20 bases remaining between them. The CDR3 covers 16 residues. CDR3 amino acids: CASSSTQSGTPYEQYF. CDR3 DNA: TGTGCCAGCAGCTCGACCCAATCCGGGACCCCCTACGAGCAGTACTTC.

This clonotype came up many times. The CDR3 DNA is TGCGCCAGCAGCCAGACGACGCACCTCGAAGCTTTCTTT. As protein: CASSQTTHLEAFF. This chain connects TRBV4-3 to TRBJ1-1; D not resolved. The germline CDR1 and CDR2 sequences are LGHNA and YSLEER. The length of the CDR3 is 13 residues. V was clipped by 3 bases and J by 8 bases, with 13 bases between them.

The chain uses TRBV4-2 and TRBJ2-1; a weak D match, TRBD2 (5 bases). This CDR3 is built from 17 residues. V lost 0 bases and J 0 bases, leaving 12 bases between the germline ends. The germline V gene encodes CDR1 LGHNA and CDR2 YNFKEQ. In nucleotides, the CDR3 is TGTGCCAGCAGCCAAGATGGGCGAGCGGACTCCTACAATGAGCAGTTCTTC. Its protein is CASSQDGRADSYNEQFF.

The gene calls are TRBV12-3 or TRBV12-4 and TRBJ2-3; tentative D call: TRBD2 (5 bases). The CDR3 loop spans 14 amino acids. Trimming removed 3 bases from V and 0 bases from J, with 7 bases in between. CDR3 in amino acids: CASSLRASTDTQYF. For the CDR3, the DNA is TGTGCCAGCAGTTTGCGGGCTAGCACAGATACGCAGTATTTT.

This clonotype was observed a handful of times. The chain combines TRBV5-1 with TRBJ2-5; 8 nucleotides agree with TRBD2. CDR3 size: 16 residues. V trimming: 0 bases; J trimming: 4 bases; junction bases outside the gene matches: 8. From germline, CDR1 is SGHRS and CDR2 YFSETQ. CDR3 nucleotide sequence: TGCGCCAGCAGCTTGGGTATAGCGGGGAAGAGAGAGACCCAGTACTTC. This encodes CASSLGIAGKRETQYF.

The V call is TRBV11-3, the J call TRBJ2-2; the D is unclear. This CDR3 comprises 13 residues. Germline CDR1 and CDR2: SGHNT and YENEEA. V gave up 5 bases and J gave up 4 bases, with 8 bases separating them. CDR3 sequence (DNA): TGTGCCAGCAGCAAGGACGGCACCGGGGAGCTGTTTTTT. This codes for CASSKDGTGELFF.

This clonotype was found a few times. This chain joins TRBV6-6 and TRBJ2-3, with TRBD1 matching 8 bases. V shed 6 bases, J shed 5 bases, and the junction held 13 bases outside the gene matches. CDR3 length: 16 residues. CDR1 is MNHNY, CDR2 SVGAGI, per germline (reference sequence). CDR3 loop: CASRGTGWGIGDTQYF. In DNA form, the CDR3 reads TGTGCCAGCAGGGGGACAGGCTGGGGTATTGGAGATACGCAGTATTTT.

This clonotype was counted many times. This chain links TRBV21-1 with TRBJ2-5; the table's TRBD1 call for D was not verified on the DNA. TRBV21-1 is described as a pseudogene. The CDR3 has 19 residues. Here the CDR3 DNA reads TGTGCCAGCAGCAAAGGAAAAGGGCCCCGGGACAGGTACCAAGAGACCCAGTACTTC. It yields the protein CASSKGKGPRDRYQETQYF.

This chain links TRBV6-5 with TRBJ2-3, with 8 bases fitting TRBD2. Trimming at V came to 6 bases and at J to 9 bases, leaving 17 bases not matched to a gene. The germline CDR1 and CDR2 sequences are MNHEY and SVGAGI. This CDR3 spans 16 amino acids. CDR3 protein: CASSQRSGGTGGTQYF. CDR3 in DNA: TGTGCCAGCAGCCAGAGGAGCGGGGGCACTGGAGGGACGCAGTATTTT.

This clonotype was detected many times. V usage is TRBV27 and J usage is TRBJ2-5, with D maybe TRBD2 (5 bases). V was cut by 4 bases and J by 6 bases, with 12 bases left in between. The CDR3 runs to 13 residues. The V gene's germline CDR1 is MNHEY and CDR2 SMNVEV (reference sequence). The CDR3 nucleotides are TGTGCCAGCAGTTACGAGGGCGTGAAGACCCAGTACTTC. It specifies CASSYEGVKTQYF.

Ten or more counts support this clonotype. The chain combines TRBV12-3 or TRBV12-4 with TRBJ2-1; TRBD2 aligns across 7 bases. J lost 1 base, V lost 5 bases, and 5 bases had no gene match. The CDR3 totals 15 residues. The CDR3 loop is CASSNGGNSYNEQFF. CDR3 bases: TGTGCCAGCAGTAACGGGGGGAATTCCTACAATGAGCAGTTCTTC.

The rearrangement links TRBV6-5 to TRBJ2-5; 12 nucleotides align to TRBD2. This CDR3 comprises 14 residues. V shed 7 bases and J 7 bases; nucleotides not matched to a gene: 7. The V gene's germline CDR1 is MNHEY and CDR2 SVGAGI. The CDR3 loop is CASTPGGLAGTQYF. CDR3 in DNA: TGTGCCAGCACGCCCGGGGGACTAGCGGGGACCCAGTACTTC.

This clonotype was seen once. V is TRBV5-8 and J is TRBJ1-4; TRBD1 matches at 8 bases. CDR1 is SGHTS and CDR2 is YDEGEE in the germline V gene. This CDR3 comprises 16 residues. The J segment lost 8 bases and the V segment lost 4 bases, leaving 13 bases of the junction unmatched. The chain's CDR3 is CASSPGTGESREKLFF. CDR3 in DNA: TGTGCCAGCAGCCCGGGGACAGGTGAAAGTAGAGAAAAACTGTTTTTT.

This clonotype was seen a few times. V usage is TRBV5-1 and J usage is TRBJ1-4, with TRBD1 identical over 8 bases. Per germline, CDR1 SGHRS and CDR2 YFSETQ. V trimming: 3 bases; J trimming: 0 bases; junction bases outside the gene matches: 4. This CDR3 contains 16 residues. The CDR3 here is CASSYGQGATNEKLFF. The CDR3 DNA reads as TGCGCCAGCAGCTATGGACAGGGAGCAACTAATGAAAAACTGTTTTTT.

The chain combines TRBV18 with TRBJ2-3; 10 positions agree with TRBD1. J was trimmed by 4 bases and V by 2 bases; bases with no gene match: 12. In germline, CDR1 is KGHSH, CDR2 LQKENI. This CDR3 spans 18 amino acids. CDR3 bases: TGTGCCAGCTCACCATGGACAGGGGGGATCATGAACGCAGATACGCAGTATTTT. Amino acids: CASSPWTGGIMNADTQYF.

This clonotype was found a few times. The chain carries TRBV6-6 and TRBJ1-2, with 7 positions matching TRBD1. CDR3 length equals 13 residues. The germline CDR1 and CDR2 sequences are MNHNY and SVGAGI (reference sequence). With 6 bases clipped from V and 2 bases from J, the junction kept 3 bases outside the gene matches. CDR3 nucleotide sequence: TGTGCCAGCAGCCCCAGGGGGAACTATGGCTACACCTTC. It translates to CASSPRGNYGYTF.

This clonotype was seen a handful of times. V usage is TRBV20-1 and J usage is TRBJ2-3, with 10 positions matching TRBD2. The CDR3 is 15 residues long. In germline, CDR1 is DFQATT, CDR2 SNEGSKA (reference sequence). Losses at the gene ends were 3 bases for V and 2 bases for J; bases not matched to a gene: 5. CDR3 DNA: TGCAGTGCTAGTTCCCTAGCGGGAGTCACAGATACGCAGTATTTT. Translating gives CSASSLAGVTDTQYF.

V is TRBV29-1 and J is TRBJ1-1, with D possibly matching TRBD1 (6 bases). This CDR3 is 12 amino acids long. V lost 5 bases and J 3 bases, leaving 10 bases between the germline ends. Germline loops: CDR1 SQVTM, CDR2 ANQGSEA. The CDR3, as DNA: TGCAGCGTTTACAGGACAGACACTGAAGCTTTCTTT. This gives the protein CSVYRTDTEAFF.

The V call is TRBV6-5, the J call TRBJ2-5, with TRBD2 as a possible D gene (6 bases). V lost 5 bases, J lost 5 bases, and 15 bases lay in between. Germline assignment: CDR1 MNHEY and CDR2 SVGAGI. CDR3 length: 14 residues. CDR3 DNA: TGTGCCAGCAGTGGGACGGCCGCGGGGGAGACCCAGTACTTC. It encodes CASSGTAAGETQYF.

The chain links TRBV20-1 to TRBJ1-1, with D hard to call. The length of the CDR3 is 13 residues. V lost 0 bases and J lost 5, with 10 bases in between. Germline assignment: CDR1 DFQATT and CDR2 SNEGSKA (reference sequence). Here the CDR3 DNA reads TGCAGTGCTAGAGATGGGTCGGGTACTGAAGCTTTCTTT. As protein: CSARDGSGTEAFF.